Listed below are T cell receptor beta chains from one sample, sequenced in a study of response to subunit inactivated influenza vaccine. One entry per CDR3 protein, called by TCRdb with MiXCR from the RT-PCR reads. This table has around 760,000 distinct CDR3 sequences, about 15% appearing once. Here the sequenced sample was PBMCs from blood, taken 14 to 15 days before vaccination. The receptors were sampled from a man aged 50 or older who received an inactivated influenza vaccine. Each CDR3 is given with its conserved first and last residue. Fields, in order: J gene, V gene, D gene, clone size, CDR3 protein, CDR3 DNA. D genes are given only for firm matches. Clone size, where shown, is once, few, many, or a class for clones that have expanded.

TRBJ2-5 | TRBV2 | TRBD2 | - | CASSDKGLAGGRRSETQYF | TGTGCCAGCAGTGACAAAGGACTAGCGGGGGGGCGGAGGAGCGAGACCCAGTACTTC
TRBJ1-1 | TRBV5-1 | TRBD1 | few | CASSAGTGKSNTEAFF | TGCGCCAGCAGCGCAGGGACAGGGAAAAGCAACACTGAAGCTTTCTTT
TRBJ2-1 | TRBV5-5 | TRBD2 | - | CASNPSGNPYNEQFF | TGTGCCAGCAACCCTAGCGGGAACCCCTACAATGAGCAGTTCTTC
TRBJ1-1 | TRBV18 | - | - | CASSPMRGEAFF | TGTGCCAGCTCTCCTATGCGTGGTGAAGCTTTCTTT
TRBJ2-6 | TRBV9 | - | - | CASSPLGHSISGANVLTF | TGTGCCAGCAGCCCTCTAGGCCACAGTATCTCTGGGGCCAACGTCCTGACTTTC
TRBJ2-7 | TRBV14 | TRBD2 | few | CASSPYFTSGSSYEQYF | TGTGCCAGCAGCCCCTATTTCACTAGCGGGAGTTCCTACGAGCAGTACTTC
TRBJ1-1 | TRBV6-6 | - | - | CASTRGFNTEALF | TGTGCCAGCACCAGGGGATTTAACACTGAAGCTCTCTTT
TRBJ1-2 | TRBV3-1 | - | - | CASSQGAAYGHYGYTF | TGTGCCAGCAGCCAAGGGGCGGCCTATGGGCACTATGGCTACACCTTC
TRBJ2-6 | TRBV6-1 | - | - | CASIRYRSYSGANVLTF | TGTGCCAGCATCCGATACAGGAGCTACTCTGGGGCCAACGTCCTGACTTTC
TRBJ2-7 | TRBV2 | TRBD1 | - | CASSPDRGLSPYEQYF | TGTGCCAGCAGCCCAGACAGGGGATTATCCCCCTACGAGCAGTACTTC
TRBJ2-7 | TRBV14 | - | many | CASSLIGSATYEQYF | TGTGCCAGCAGCCTTATAGGGAGTGCCACCTACGAGCAGTACTTC
TRBJ2-4 | TRBV12-3/TRBV12-4 | - | few | CASSRIYPTDIQYF | TGTGCCAGCAGCCGGATATACCCTACGGACATTCAGTACTTC
TRBJ2-4 | TRBV12-3/TRBV12-4 | - | many | CASTPDPTWNIQYF | TGTGCCTCAACCCCGGACCCAACCTGGAACATTCAGTACTTC
TRBJ1-6 | TRBV9 | - | - | CASSQGHYNSPLHF | TGTGCCAGCAGCCAGGGACATTATAATTCACCCCTCCACTTT
TRBJ2-5 | TRBV5-1 | - | many | CASSSMDETQYF | TGCGCCAGCAGCTCTATGGACGAGACCCAGTACTTC
TRBJ1-1 | TRBV7-2 | TRBD1 | - | CASSSDRGRAEAFF | TGTGCCAGCAGCTCCGACAGGGGAAGGGCTGAAGCTTTCTTT
TRBJ1-2 | TRBV6-5 | TRBD1 | few | CASSSSRRTGGGYTF | TGTGCCAGCAGTTCCTCGCGTAGGACAGGGGGTGGCTACACCTTC
TRBJ2-1 | TRBV24-1 | TRBD2 | - | CATSPLAGGEYNEQFF | TGTGCCACCAGTCCGCTAGCGGGGGGAGAATACAATGAGCAGTTCTTC
TRBJ1-6 | TRBV6-1 | - | few | CAGSRQRDSPLHF | TGTGCCGGCTCCCGACAGAGAGATTCACCCCTCCACTTT
TRBJ2-1 | TRBV12-3/TRBV12-4 | TRBD2 | - | CASSLRSGGKNEQFF | TGTGCCAGCAGTTTAAGGTCGGGGGGGAAAAATGAGCAGTTCTTC
TRBJ2-7 | TRBV6-5 | TRBD2 | many | CASSYSGGGLEQYF | TGTGCCAGCAGTTACTCTGGCGGGGGGCTTGAGCAGTACTTC
TRBJ1-3 | TRBV3-1 | - | few | CASSQLANSGNTIYF | TGTGCCAGCAGCCAACTCGCCAACTCTGGAAACACCATATATTTT
TRBJ2-5 | TRBV27 | - | few | CASSPSPGAGETQYF | TGTGCCAGCAGTCCGAGCCCAGGGGCCGGGGAGACCCAGTACTTC
TRBJ1-2 | TRBV6-5 | - | few | CASSYSGGGSYGYTF | TGTGCCAGCAGTTACTCCGGGGGGGGTTCCTATGGCTACACCTTC
TRBJ2-7 | TRBV11-2 | - | few | CASSIGTFLYEQYF | TGTGCCAGCAGCATTGGGACATTCCTCTACGAGCAGTACTTC
TRBJ2-1 | TRBV20-1 | TRBD2 | - | CSARDFVGTSGGSSYNEQFF | TGCAGTGCTAGAGATTTCGTAGGGACTAGCGGGGGGAGCTCCTACAATGAGCAGTTCTTC
TRBJ2-1 | TRBV20-1 | - | few | CSARHGRLPYNEQFF | TGCAGTGCCAGGCATGGGCGATTGCCATACAATGAGCAGTTCTTC
TRBJ2-7 | TRBV6-6 | - | - | CATSPKSYEQYF | TGTGCCACTTCACCCAAGAGCTACGAGCAGTACTTC
TRBJ2-6 | TRBV27 | - | - | CGRDPAATMSGANVLTF | TGTGGCAGGGACCCCGCAGCCACGATGTCTGGGGCCAACGTCCTGACTTTC